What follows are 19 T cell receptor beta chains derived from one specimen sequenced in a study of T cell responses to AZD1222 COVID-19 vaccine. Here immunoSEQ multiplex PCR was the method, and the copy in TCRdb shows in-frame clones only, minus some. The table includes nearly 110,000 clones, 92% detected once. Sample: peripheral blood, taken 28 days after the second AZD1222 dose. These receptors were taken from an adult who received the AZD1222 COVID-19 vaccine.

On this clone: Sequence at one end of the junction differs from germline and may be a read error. The CDR3 sequence is CASSLMDRGLDEQFF. The CDR3 bases are TGTGCTAGCAGCTTAATGGACAGGGGGCTTGATGAGCAGTTCTTC. This chain connects TRBV7-7 to TRBJ2-1; 11 bases agree with TRBD1. The CDR3 contains 15 residues. Germline CDR1 and CDR2: SSHAT and FNYEAQ (reference sequence).

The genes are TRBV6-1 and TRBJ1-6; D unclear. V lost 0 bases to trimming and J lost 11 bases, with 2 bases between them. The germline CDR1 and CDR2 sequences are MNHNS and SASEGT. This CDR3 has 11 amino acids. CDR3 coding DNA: TGTGCCAGCAGTGAAGCGGCACCCCTCCACTTT. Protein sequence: CASSEAAPLHF.

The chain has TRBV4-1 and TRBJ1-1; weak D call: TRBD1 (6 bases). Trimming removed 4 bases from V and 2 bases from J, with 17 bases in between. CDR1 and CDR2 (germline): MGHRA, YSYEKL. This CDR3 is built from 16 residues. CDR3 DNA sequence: TGCGCCAGCAGCCGAGTAGGGGGGACACTCAACACTGAAGCTTTCTTT. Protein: CASSRVGGTLNTEAFF.

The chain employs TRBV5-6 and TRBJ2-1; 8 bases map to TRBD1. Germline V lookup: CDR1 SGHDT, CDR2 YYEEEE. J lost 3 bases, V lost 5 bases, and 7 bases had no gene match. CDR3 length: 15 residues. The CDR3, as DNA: TGTGCCAGCAGTGCGGGGACAGGACACTACAATGAGCAGTTCTTC. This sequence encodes CASSAGTGHYNEQFF. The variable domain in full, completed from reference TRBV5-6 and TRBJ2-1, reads DAGVTQSPTHLIKTRGQQVTLRCSPKSGHDTVSWYQQALGQGPQFIFQYYEEEERQRGNFPDRFSGHQFPNYSSELNVNALLLGDSALYLCASSAGTGHYNEQFFGPGTRLTVL.

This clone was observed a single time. CDR3 residues: CASSVGQTGPLWNEQFF. CDR3 in DNA: TGTGCCAGCAGCGTAGGTCAAACCGGGCCCCTTTGGAATGAGCAGTTCTTC. The genes are TRBV9 and TRBJ2-1; no reliable D call. Germline assignment: CDR1 SGDLS and CDR2 YYNGEE. The length of the CDR3 is 17 residues. Between the trimmed V and J ends, which lost 0 bases and 7 bases, there was a span of 20 bases.

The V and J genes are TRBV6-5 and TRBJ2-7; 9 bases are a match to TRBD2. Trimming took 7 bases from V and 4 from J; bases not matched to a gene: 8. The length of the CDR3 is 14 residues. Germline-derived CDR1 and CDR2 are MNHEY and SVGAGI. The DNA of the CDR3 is TGTGCCAGCACCGCTTTGAGCGGGGGGTACGAGCAGTACTTC. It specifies CASTALSGGYEQYF.

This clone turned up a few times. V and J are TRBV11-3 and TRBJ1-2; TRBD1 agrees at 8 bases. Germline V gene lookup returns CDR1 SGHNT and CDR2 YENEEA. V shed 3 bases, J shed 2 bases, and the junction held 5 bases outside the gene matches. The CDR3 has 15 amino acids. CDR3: CASSLRTGTNYGYTF. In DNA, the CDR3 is TGTGCCAGCAGCTTGCGGACAGGGACAAACTATGGCTACACCTTC.

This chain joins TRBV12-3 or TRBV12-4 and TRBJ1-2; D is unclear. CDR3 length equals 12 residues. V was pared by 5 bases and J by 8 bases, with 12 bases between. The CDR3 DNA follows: TGTGCCAGCAGTCGGCCAGGTGGAGGCTACACCTTC. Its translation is CASSRPGGGYTF.

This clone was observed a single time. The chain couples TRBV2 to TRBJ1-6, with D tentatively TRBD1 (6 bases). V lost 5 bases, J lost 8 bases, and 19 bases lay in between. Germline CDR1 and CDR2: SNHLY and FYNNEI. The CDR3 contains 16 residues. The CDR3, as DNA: TGTGCCAGCAGTATTAACAGGGAGCGGAAGGATTCACCCCTCCACTTT. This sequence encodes CASSINRERKDSPLHF.

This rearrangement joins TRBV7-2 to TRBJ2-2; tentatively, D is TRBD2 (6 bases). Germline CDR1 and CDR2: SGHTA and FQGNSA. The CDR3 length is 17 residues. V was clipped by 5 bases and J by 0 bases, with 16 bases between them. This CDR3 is CASSPGLPFANTGELFF. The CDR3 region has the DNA TGTGCCAGCAGCCCGGGACTGCCTTTCGCGAACACCGGGGAGCTGTTTTTT.

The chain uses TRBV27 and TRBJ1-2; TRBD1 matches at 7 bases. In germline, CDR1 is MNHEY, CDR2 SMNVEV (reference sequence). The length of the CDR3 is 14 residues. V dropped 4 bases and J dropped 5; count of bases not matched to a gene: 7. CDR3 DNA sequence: TGTGCCAGCAGTTCCGGGACAGAGACATATGGCTACACCTTC. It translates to CASSSGTETYGYTF.

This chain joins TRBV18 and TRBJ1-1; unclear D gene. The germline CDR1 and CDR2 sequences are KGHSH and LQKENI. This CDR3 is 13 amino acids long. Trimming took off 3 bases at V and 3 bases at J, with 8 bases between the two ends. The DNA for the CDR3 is TGTGCCAGCTCACCCCGGGAAGACACTGAAGCTTTCTTT. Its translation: CASSPREDTEAFF. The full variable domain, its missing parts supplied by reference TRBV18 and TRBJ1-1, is NAGVMQNPRHLVRRRGQEARLRCSPMKGHSHVYWYRQLPEEGLKFMVYLQKENIIDESGMPKERFSAEFPKEGPSILRIQQVVRGDSAAYFCASSPREDTEAFFGQGTRLTVV.

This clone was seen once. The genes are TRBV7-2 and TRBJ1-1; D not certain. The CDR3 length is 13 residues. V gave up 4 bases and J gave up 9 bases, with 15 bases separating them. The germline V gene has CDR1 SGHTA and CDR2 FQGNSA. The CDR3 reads CASSSDTGVKAFF. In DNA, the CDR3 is TGTGCCAGCAGCTCCGACACCGGCGTGAAAGCTTTCTTT.

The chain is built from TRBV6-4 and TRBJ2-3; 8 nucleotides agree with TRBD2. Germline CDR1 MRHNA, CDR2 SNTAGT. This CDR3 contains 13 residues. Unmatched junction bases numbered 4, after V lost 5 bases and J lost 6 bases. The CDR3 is CASSPSGSDTQYF. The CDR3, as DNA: TGTGCCAGCAGTCCCAGCGGGAGTGATACGCAGTATTTT.

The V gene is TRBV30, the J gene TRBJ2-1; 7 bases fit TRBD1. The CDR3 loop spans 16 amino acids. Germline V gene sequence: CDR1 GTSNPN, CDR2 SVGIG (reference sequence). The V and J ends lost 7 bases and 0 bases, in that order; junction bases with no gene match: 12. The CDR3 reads CASRTTGASSYNEQFF. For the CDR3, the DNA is TGTGCCTCTAGAACTACAGGGGCCAGCTCCTACAATGAGCAGTTCTTC. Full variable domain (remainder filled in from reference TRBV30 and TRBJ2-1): SQTIHQWPATLVQPVGSPLSLECTVEGTSNPNLYWYRQAAGRGLQLLFYSVGIGQISSEVPQNLSASRPQDRQFILSSKKLLLSDSGFYLCASRTTGASSYNEQFFGPGTRLTVL.

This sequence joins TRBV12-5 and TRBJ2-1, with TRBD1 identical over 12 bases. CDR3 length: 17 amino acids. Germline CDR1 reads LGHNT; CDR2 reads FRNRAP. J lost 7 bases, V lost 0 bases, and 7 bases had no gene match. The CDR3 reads CASGLVPGQGAINEQFF. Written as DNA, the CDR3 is TGTGCTAGTGGTTTGGTACCGGGACAGGGGGCGATTAATGAGCAGTTCTTC.

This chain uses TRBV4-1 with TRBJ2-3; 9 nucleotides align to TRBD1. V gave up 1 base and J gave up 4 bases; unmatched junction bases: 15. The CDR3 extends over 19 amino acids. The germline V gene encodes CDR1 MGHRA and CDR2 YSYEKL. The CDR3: CASSQVLVNRGRLPDTQYF. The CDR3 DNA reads TGCGCCAGCAGCCAAGTCTTGGTAAACAGGGGGCGGTTACCAGATACGCAGTATTTT.

The CDR3 is CASGLYRGAIYEQYF. CDR3 in DNA: TGTGCCAGCGGGTTATATCGTGGGGCGATCTACGAGCAGTACTTC. The V and J genes are TRBV14 and TRBJ2-7; the D gene is possibly TRBD1 (5 bases). Trimming removed 8 bases at V and 3 bases at J, with 20 bases between. CDR1 is SGHDN, CDR2 FVKESK, per germline. This CDR3 has 15 residues. The whole variable domain, remainder taken from reference TRBV14 and TRBJ2-7, is EAGVTQFPSHSVIEKGQTVTLRCDPISGHDNLYWYRRVMGKEIKFLLHFVKESKQDESGMPNNRFLAERTGGTYSTLKVQPAELEDSGVYFCASGLYRGAIYEQYFGPGTRLTVT.

CDR3 nucleotide sequence: TGTGCCAGCAGAAGACAGGGAGGGGATGGCTACACCTTC. Amino acid sequence: CASRRQGGDGYTF. This chain uses TRBV14 with TRBJ1-2, with 7 nucleotides matching TRBD1. Germline loops: CDR1 SGHDN, CDR2 FVKESK. Trimming at V came to 6 bases and at J to 6 bases, leaving 7 bases not matched to a gene. The CDR3 runs 13 residues.